This T cell receptor (beta chain) originates from a study of T-cell reconstitution after alpha-beta-depleted transplantation in children. A few counts support this clonotype. Its antigen is unidentified. Study-wide points: Most T-cell counts and diversity one year after the transplant came from T cells that were newly produced. Reportedly, only several hundred clones from non-depleted graft cells drove alpha-beta T-cell counts at about two months. There were some patients whose high TCRbeta diversity at day 60 came from surviving recipient T cells and thymic progenitors.

There are 15 residues in the CDR3. Looked up from germline, CDR1 is DFQATT and CDR2 is SNEGSKA (reference sequence). Trimming at V came to 2 bases and at J to 10 bases, leaving 13 bases not matched to a gene. Researchers prepared the TCRbeta library using unique molecular identifiers, the study reports. TCRdb reprocessed the PCR reads via MiXCR and lists one record per CDR3 protein. The table includes some 110,000 distinct CDR3 sequences, approximately 10% detected once. The receptor was isolated from a boy between 2 and 10 years old with acute lymphoblastic leukemia, due to receive a stem cell transplant. The specimen comprised PBMCs, sampled before TCRalphabeta/CD19-depleted stem cell transplant. The rearrangement joins TRBV20-1 to TRBJ2-1; 8 bases map to TRBD2. The CDR3 nucleotides are TGCAGTGCTAGATCGCGAGGACTAGCCAAATCCGAGCAGTTCTTC. This codes for CSARSRGLAKSEQFF.